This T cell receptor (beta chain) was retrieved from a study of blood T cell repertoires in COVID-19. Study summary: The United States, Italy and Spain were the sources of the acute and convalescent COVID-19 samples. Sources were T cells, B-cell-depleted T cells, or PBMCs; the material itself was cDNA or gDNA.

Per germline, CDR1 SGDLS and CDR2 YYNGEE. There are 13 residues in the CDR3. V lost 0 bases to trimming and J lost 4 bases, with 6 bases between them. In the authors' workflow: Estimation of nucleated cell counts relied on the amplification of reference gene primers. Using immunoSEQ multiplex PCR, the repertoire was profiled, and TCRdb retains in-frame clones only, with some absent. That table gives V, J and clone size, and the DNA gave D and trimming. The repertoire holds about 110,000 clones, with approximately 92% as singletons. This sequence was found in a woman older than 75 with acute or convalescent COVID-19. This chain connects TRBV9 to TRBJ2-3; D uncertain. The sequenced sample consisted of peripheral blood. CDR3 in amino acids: CASSVGLPDTQYF. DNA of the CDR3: TGTGCCAGCAGCGTAGGTCTTCCAGATACGCAGTATTTT. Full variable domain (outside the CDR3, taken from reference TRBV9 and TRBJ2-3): DSGVTQTPKHLITATGQRVTLRCSPRSGDLSVYWYQQSLDQGLQFLIQYYNGEERAKGNILERFSAQQFPDLHSELNLSSLELGDSALYFCASSVGLPDTQYFGPGTRLTVL.